This T cell receptor beta chain originates from a study of blood T cell repertoires in COVID-19 (dated by TCRdb to about 2020). A note on the overall study: Samples from collaborators originated in the United States, Italy and Spain and spanned both the acute and convalescent phases of COVID-19. The sample metadata nearly always contained a de-identified subject ID, COVID-19 status, age in years and sex. The dataset comprised deeply sampled blood TCRbeta repertoires from subjects exposed to, actively infected with, or recovered from COVID-19. The repertoires were released in a freely available public database intended as a resource for research on the immune response to SARS-CoV-2. The material from the prospective study consisted of cDNA or gDNA derived from T cells, B-cell-depleted T cells, or PBMCs. Where HLA class I and class II types were available, the types were taken from metadata supplied by the sample provider, not from assay-based typing. Samples were obtained from the ongoing ImmuneRACE study (first 160 participants) and from 950 to 1,500 subjects provided by 6 global collaborators. Overall study results and their limits: The amount of clinical and demographic metadata varied by source and participant and was provided uncurated.

CDR3 length: 13 amino acids, cysteine to phenylalanine. Kept here is only the CDR3 DNA, which spans 39 bases and is read in frame from base 1. The germline V gene specifies SNHLY as CDR1 and FYNNEI as CDR2. Deletion took 10 bases off V and 1 base off J, with a span of 14 bases between the germline ends. At one collaborating source in Seattle, patients were enrolled during active infection and were followed longitudinally through the course of disease. The collaborating institutions used their own protocols to collect whole blood in K2EDTA tubes. For TCRbeta analysis, collaborators shipped samples in one of three forms: frozen whole blood, isolated PBMCs, or DNA extracted from either of those sample types. The count of this clone is one. No cognate antigen has been identified for it. No base quality values were provided; no much bigger clone lies one nucleotide off. TCRbeta CDR3 regions were amplified from genomic DNA by means of the immunoSEQ Assay, a bias-controlled multiplex PCR. The study's processing was this. Nucleated cell counts per sample were estimated from amplification of reference gene primers within the assay. To quantify the absolute abundance of each unique TCRbeta CDR3 rearrangement, sequence reads were collapsed and filtered. For each sample, productive Simpson clonality was calculated as the square root of Simpson's diversity index across productive rearrangements. TCRdb's version of the immuneACCESS table is confined to in-frame rearrangements and falls short of the full clone set. An unresolved V gene accounts for under half of the shortfall where checked; the remainder is of unknown origin. That table furnishes V, J and clone size, whereas the DNA furnished D and trimming. The sample table contains some 200,000 clones; only one count was recorded for roughly four fifths of them. The ten largest clones represent less than 15% of the sample.

The sample taken for sequencing was peripheral blood. The chain employs TRBV2 and TRBJ2-7; matching of 6 bases hints at TRBD1 as the D gene. This TCR derives from a woman of 80 years or more with COVID-19, enrolled during active disease. The bases read TGTGCCACTCGGTCGGACAGTTCCTACGAGCAGTACTTC. Translation gives CATRSDSSYEQYF.